This entry describes one T cell receptor (beta chain). CDR1 is MDHEN, CDR2 SYDVKM, per germline. J gave up 8 bases and V 3 bases, and 9 bases lay outside the gene matches. The CDR3 has 15 residues. The data stem from a study of blood T cell repertoires in COVID-19. Study in general: Samples of COVID-19 (acute and convalescent) were obtained from the United States, Italy and Spain. T cells, B-cell-depleted T cells, or PBMCs supplied cDNA or gDNA.

Original handling: The assay estimated nucleated cells by amplifying reference gene primers. Sequencing used immunoSEQ multiplex PCR; TCRdb keeps in-frame clones, though not all of them. V and J calls plus clone size are reproduced from that table; the DNA served to infer D and trimming. The sample yields over 65,000 clones, 81% seen once. Sequencing was performed on peripheral blood. J is TRBJ2-1 and V is TRBV28, with 8 bases lining up with TRBD2. This clonotype was obtained from an elderly man with acute or convalescent COVID-19. DNA for the CDR3: TGTGCCAGCAGTTTCCTCGGGACTAGTGGCGATGAGCAGTTCTTC. Translation gives CASSFLGTSGDEQFF.